This is a list of T cell receptor beta chains from one sample in a study of shared clonotypes between healthy human individuals. Some clones are missing from TCRdb's copy, which holds only in-frame ones; the method was immunoSEQ multiplex PCR. The sample records around 2.3 million clones, about 94% being singletons. Material: naive CD4+ T cells sorted from blood. The receptor source for this set is a man aged 18 to 35 in good health. Both conserved end residues are trimmed from each CDR3. Each record gives: J gene, V gene, CDR3 protein.

J: TRBJ2-7
V: TRBV19
CDR3: ASSDGGVGNEQY

J: TRBJ1-3
V: TRBV30
CDR3: AWNLGGSLDTIY

J: TRBJ1-1
V: TRBV18
CDR3: ASSPYRDRAVNTEAF

J: TRBJ1-2
V: TRBV6-6
CDR3: ASNDRAYYYGYT

J: TRBJ1-5
V: TRBV19
CDR3: ASSIVGYSNQPQH

J: TRBJ2-5
V: TRBV7-6
CDR3: ASSSFQETQY

J: TRBJ1-2
V: TRBV10-3
CDR3: AISHTDSSNYGYT

J: TRBJ1-2
V: TRBV19
CDR3: ASSSTGGYGYT

J: TRBJ2-1
V: TRBV4-3
CDR3: ASSSRTGGFEQF

J: TRBJ2-5
V: TRBV28
CDR3: ASNDSGGAFETQY